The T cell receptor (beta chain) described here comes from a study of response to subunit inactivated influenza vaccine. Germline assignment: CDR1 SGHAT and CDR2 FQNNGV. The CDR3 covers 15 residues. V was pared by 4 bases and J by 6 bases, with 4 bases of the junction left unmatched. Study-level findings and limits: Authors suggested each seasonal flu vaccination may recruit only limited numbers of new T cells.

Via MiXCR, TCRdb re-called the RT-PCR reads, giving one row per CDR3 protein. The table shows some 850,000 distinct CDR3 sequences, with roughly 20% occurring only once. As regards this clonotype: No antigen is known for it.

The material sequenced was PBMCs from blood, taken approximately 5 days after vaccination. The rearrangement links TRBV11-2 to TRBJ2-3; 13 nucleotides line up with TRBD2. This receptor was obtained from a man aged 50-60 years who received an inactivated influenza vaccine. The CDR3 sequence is CASSWTSGGGDTQYF. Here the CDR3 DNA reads TGTGCCAGCAGCTGGACTAGCGGGGGCGGGGATACGCAGTATTTT.